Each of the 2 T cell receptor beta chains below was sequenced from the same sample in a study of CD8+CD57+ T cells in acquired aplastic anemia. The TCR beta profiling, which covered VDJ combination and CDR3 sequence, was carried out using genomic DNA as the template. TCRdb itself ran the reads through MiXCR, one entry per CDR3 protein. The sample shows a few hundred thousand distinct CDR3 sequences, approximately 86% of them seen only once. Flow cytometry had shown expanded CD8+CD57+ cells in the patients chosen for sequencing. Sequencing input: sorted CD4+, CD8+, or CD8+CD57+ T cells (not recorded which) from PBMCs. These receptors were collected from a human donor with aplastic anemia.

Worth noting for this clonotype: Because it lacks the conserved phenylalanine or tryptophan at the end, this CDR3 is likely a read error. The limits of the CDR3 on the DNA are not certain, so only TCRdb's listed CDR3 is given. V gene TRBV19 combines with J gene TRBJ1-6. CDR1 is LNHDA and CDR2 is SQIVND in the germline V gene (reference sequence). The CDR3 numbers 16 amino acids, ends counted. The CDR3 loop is CASSIASGAYNEPLLV.

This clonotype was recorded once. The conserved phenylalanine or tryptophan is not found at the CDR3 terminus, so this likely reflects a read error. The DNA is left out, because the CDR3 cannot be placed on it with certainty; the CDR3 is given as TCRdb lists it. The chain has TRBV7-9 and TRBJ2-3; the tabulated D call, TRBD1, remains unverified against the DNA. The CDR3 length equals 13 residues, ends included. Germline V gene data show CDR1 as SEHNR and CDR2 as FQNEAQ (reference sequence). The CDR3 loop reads CASGVAGSDTAYV.